This T cell receptor beta chain was observed in a study of blood T cells in healthy people across ages. Study details: About one barcoded TCR beta cDNA was captured per two T cells. Study conclusions and caveats: Both higher diversity and more naive CD4+ cells marked long-lived donors when set against aged donors.

With regard to this clonotype: Its specificity is unknown.

The ends lost 5 bases at V and 1 base at J; junction bases unmatched: 25. Germline CDR1 is SGHAT and CDR2 is FQDESV (reference sequence). The CDR3 spans 21 residues. Every donor provided approximately 9.2 milliliters of peripheral blood. Together with a sample-barcoded 5' primer, a J-beta primer mix was included in a second PCR lasting about 7 to 11 cycles. TCRdb re-called the 5' RACE reads with MiXCR, one entry per CDR3 protein. The sample carries roughly 800,000 distinct CDR3 sequences, approximately 35% recorded once. The material sequenced was blood. The chain uses TRBV11-1 and TRBJ2-7; TRBD2 matches at 8 bases. This receptor was obtained from a man aged 18 to 35 in good health. CDR3 in DNA: TGTGCCAGCAGCGGCCCGAGGGGATTAGGGCAGACTAGCGCTAGTTCCTACGAGCAGTACTTC. Translated, it gives CASSGPRGLGQTSASSYEQYF.